Listed below are T cell receptor beta chains from one sample, sequenced in a study of blood T cell repertoires in COVID-19. This table comes from immunoSEQ multiplex PCR, and its TCRdb copy is limited to in-frame clones, with some not included. The table lists about 95,000 clones, approximately 80% of them singletons. The material sequenced was peripheral blood. The origin of the receptors is a human donor in a cohort sampled during active COVID-19. Both conserved end residues are part of each CDR3. The D gene is left open where the match is weak. Part of the rows lack a size; the others show once, few, many or a class for expanded clones.

v_call: TRBV11-2
clone_size: .
d_call: .
j_call: TRBJ1-1
cdr3_nt: TGTGCCAGCAGCCCGCACCCCGGAGGGAGCACTGAAGCTTTCTTT
cdr3_aa: CASSPHPGGSTEAFF

v_call: TRBV9
clone_size: .
d_call: TRBD2
j_call: TRBJ2-3
cdr3_nt: TGTGCCAGCAGCCCAGACGGGGGGGCCTTAGATACGCAGTATTTT
cdr3_aa: CASSPDGGALDTQYF

v_call: TRBV28
clone_size: .
d_call: TRBD1
j_call: TRBJ1-1
cdr3_nt: TGTGCCATGGGACAGGGGGCCGGGGGCACTGAAGCTTTCTTT
cdr3_aa: CAMGQGAGGTEAFF

v_call: TRBV9
clone_size: .
d_call: TRBD2
j_call: TRBJ2-1
cdr3_nt: TGTGCCAGCAGCAACGGGAGGGGATCCTACAATGAGCAGTTCTTC
cdr3_aa: CASSNGRGSYNEQFF

v_call: TRBV7-2
clone_size: .
d_call: .
j_call: TRBJ2-7
cdr3_nt: TGTGCCAGCAGCTCACCTTACAGGGCCGACGAGCAGTACTTC
cdr3_aa: CASSSPYRADEQYF

v_call: TRBV7-9
clone_size: .
d_call: TRBD2
j_call: TRBJ2-7
cdr3_nt: TGTGCCAGCAGCGCGCTAGCGGGAAGGAGTTACGAGCAGTACTTC
cdr3_aa: CASSALAGRSYEQYF

v_call: TRBV7-9
clone_size: .
d_call: TRBD1
j_call: TRBJ1-1
cdr3_nt: TGTGCCAGCAGCCCGCCGGACAGGGGAGTCACTGAAGCTTTCTTT
cdr3_aa: CASSPPDRGVTEAFF

v_call: TRBV3-1/TRBV3-2
clone_size: .
d_call: TRBD1
j_call: TRBJ1-1
cdr3_nt: TGTGCCAGCAGCCAAGAAACAGGGGGAAAGAACACTGAAGCTTTCTTT
cdr3_aa: CASSQETGGKNTEAFF

v_call: TRBV7-9
clone_size: .
d_call: .
j_call: TRBJ2-7
cdr3_nt: TGTGCCAGCAGTCGTCCGGCGACTAGTGTCCCCGAGCAGTACTTC
cdr3_aa: CASSRPATSVPEQYF

v_call: TRBV5-1
clone_size: few
d_call: TRBD1
j_call: TRBJ1-4
cdr3_nt: TGCGCCAGCAGCCGCCTGACAGGGCCAGTAGCTGGAGAAAAACTGTTTTTT
cdr3_aa: CASSRLTGPVAGEKLFF

v_call: TRBV19
clone_size: once
d_call: TRBD1
j_call: TRBJ1-1
cdr3_nt: TGTGCCAGTAGTCGACAGGGCTCGAGGACTGAAGCTTTCTTT
cdr3_aa: CASSRQGSRTEAFF

v_call: TRBV11-2
clone_size: once
d_call: .
j_call: TRBJ2-2
cdr3_nt: TGTGCCAGCAGCTTACGACTAGTCTACACCGGGGAGCTGTTTTTT
cdr3_aa: CASSLRLVYTGELFF

v_call: TRBV10-1
clone_size: .
d_call: TRBD2
j_call: TRBJ2-3
cdr3_nt: TGCGCCAGCAGCCCCGGGGGGAGCGGGAAGTCAGATACGCAGTATTTT
cdr3_aa: CASSPGGSGKSDTQYF

v_call: TRBV28
clone_size: .
d_call: .
j_call: TRBJ2-1
cdr3_nt: TGTGCCAGCAGTCCCCGCGGCCCGAATGAGCAGTTCTTC
cdr3_aa: CASSPRGPNEQFF

v_call: TRBV5-1
clone_size: few
d_call: TRBD1
j_call: TRBJ1-2
cdr3_nt: TGCGCCAGCAGCTCGGACAGGGACGGCTACACCTTC
cdr3_aa: CASSSDRDGYTF

v_call: TRBV18
clone_size: .
d_call: .
j_call: TRBJ1-5
cdr3_nt: TGTGCCAGCTCACCCCTATCTACAGGTTCGGGCAATCAGCCCCAGCATTTT
cdr3_aa: CASSPLSTGSGNQPQHF

v_call: TRBV7-9
clone_size: .
d_call: .
j_call: TRBJ2-5
cdr3_nt: TGTGCCAGCAGCTTATGGTCAGTTTCCCTGGAGACCCAGTACTTC
cdr3_aa: CASSLWSVSLETQYF

v_call: TRBV5-1
clone_size: .
d_call: TRBD2
j_call: TRBJ2-2
cdr3_nt: TGCGCCAGCAGCCCTCGGATAGCGGGAGGGCCTGGCGGGGAGCTGTTTTTT
cdr3_aa: CASSPRIAGGPGGELFF

v_call: TRBV28
clone_size: few
d_call: .
j_call: TRBJ1-3
cdr3_nt: TGTGCCAGTACCTCGCGGACAAGTGGAAACACCATATATTTT
cdr3_aa: CASTSRTSGNTIYF

v_call: TRBV5-5
clone_size: .
d_call: TRBD1
j_call: TRBJ1-2
cdr3_nt: TGTGCCAGCAGCCGGTGGGACAGGGCTAACTATGGCTACACCTTC
cdr3_aa: CASSRWDRANYGYTF

v_call: TRBV7-8
clone_size: .
d_call: TRBD1
j_call: TRBJ2-2
cdr3_nt: TGTGCCAGCAGCTTATACAGGGGGAACACCGGGGAGCTGTTTTTT
cdr3_aa: CASSLYRGNTGELFF

v_call: TRBV19
clone_size: once
d_call: .
j_call: TRBJ1-1
cdr3_nt: TGTGCCAGTAGTCCGGAGGACAGCGAAGCTTTCTTT
cdr3_aa: CASSPEDSEAFF